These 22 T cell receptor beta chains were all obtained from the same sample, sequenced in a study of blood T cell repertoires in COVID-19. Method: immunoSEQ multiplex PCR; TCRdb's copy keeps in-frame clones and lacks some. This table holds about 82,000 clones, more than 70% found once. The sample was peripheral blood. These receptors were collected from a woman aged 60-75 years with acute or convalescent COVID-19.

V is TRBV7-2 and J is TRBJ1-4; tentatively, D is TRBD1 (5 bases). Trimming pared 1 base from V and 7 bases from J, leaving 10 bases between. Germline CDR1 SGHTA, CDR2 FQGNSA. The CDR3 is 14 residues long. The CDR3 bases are TGTGCCAGCAGCTTAGGGAGGGGAGGTGAAAAACTGTTTTTT. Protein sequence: CASSLGRGGEKLFF.

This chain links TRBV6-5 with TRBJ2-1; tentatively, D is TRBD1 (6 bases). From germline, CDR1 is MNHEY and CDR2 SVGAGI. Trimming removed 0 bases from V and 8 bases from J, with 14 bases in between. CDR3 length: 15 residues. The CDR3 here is CASSYSVQGHHEQFF. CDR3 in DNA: TGTGCCAGCAGTTACTCGGTACAGGGTCATCATGAGCAGTTCTTC.

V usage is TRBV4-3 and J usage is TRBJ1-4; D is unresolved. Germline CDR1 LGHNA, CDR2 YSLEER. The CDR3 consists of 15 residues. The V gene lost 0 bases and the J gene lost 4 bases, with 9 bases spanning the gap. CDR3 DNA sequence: TGCGCCAGCAGCCAAGAGCACAGCCGTAATGAAAAACTGTTTTTT. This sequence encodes CASSQEHSRNEKLFF.

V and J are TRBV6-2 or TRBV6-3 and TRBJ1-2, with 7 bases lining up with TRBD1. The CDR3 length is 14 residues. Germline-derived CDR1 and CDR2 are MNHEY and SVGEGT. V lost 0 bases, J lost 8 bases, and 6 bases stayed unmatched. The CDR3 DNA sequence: TGTGCCAGCAGTTACTCACAGGGGCCGGAGGGCTACACCTTC. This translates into CASSYSQGPEGYTF.

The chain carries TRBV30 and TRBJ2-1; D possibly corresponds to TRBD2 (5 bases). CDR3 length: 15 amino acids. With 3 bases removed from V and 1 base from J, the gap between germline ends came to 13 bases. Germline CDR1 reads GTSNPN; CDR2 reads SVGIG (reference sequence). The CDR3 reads CAWSRLAASYNEQFF. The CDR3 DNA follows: TGTGCCTGGAGCCGGCTAGCAGCGTCCTACAATGAGCAGTTCTTC.

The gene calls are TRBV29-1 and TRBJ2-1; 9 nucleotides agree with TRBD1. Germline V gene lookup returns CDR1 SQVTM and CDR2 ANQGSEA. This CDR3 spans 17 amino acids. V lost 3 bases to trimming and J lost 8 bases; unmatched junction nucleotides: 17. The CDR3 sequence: CSVEGTTGGRAGYEQFF. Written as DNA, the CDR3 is TGCAGCGTTGAGGGCACGACAGGGGGACGGGCCGGGTATGAGCAGTTCTTC.

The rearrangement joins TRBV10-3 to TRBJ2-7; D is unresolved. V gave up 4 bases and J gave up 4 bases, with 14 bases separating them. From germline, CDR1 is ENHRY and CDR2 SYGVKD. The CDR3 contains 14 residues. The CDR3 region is CAISVSQNHYEQYF. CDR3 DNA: TGTGCCATCAGTGTATCCCAGAACCATTACGAGCAGTACTTC.

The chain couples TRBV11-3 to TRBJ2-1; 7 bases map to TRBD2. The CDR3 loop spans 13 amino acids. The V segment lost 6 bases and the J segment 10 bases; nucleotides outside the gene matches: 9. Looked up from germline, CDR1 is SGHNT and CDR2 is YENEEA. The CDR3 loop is CASRHSGSNEQFF. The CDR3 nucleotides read TGTGCCAGCAGGCATAGCGGGTCTAACGAGCAGTTCTTC.

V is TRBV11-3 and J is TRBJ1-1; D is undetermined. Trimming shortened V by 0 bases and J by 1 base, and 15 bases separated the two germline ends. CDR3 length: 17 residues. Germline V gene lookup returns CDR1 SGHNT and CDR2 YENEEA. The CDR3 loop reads CASSLDRVGRRNTEAFF. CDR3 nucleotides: TGTGCCAGCAGCTTAGATCGGGTAGGGAGGCGGAACACTGAAGCTTTCTTT.

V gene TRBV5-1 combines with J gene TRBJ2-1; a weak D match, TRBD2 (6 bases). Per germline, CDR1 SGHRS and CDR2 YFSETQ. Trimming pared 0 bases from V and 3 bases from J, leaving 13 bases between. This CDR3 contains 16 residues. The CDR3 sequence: CASSLEGGGVYNEQFF. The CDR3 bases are TGCGCCAGCAGCTTGGAGGGAGGCGGGGTCTACAATGAGCAGTTCTTC. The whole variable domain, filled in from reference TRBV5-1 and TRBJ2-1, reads KAGVTQTPRYLIKTRGQQVTLSCSPISGHRSVSWYQQTPGQGLQFLFEYFSETQRNKGNFPGRFSGRQFSNSRSEMNVSTLELGDSALYLCASSLEGGGVYNEQFFGPGTRLTVL.

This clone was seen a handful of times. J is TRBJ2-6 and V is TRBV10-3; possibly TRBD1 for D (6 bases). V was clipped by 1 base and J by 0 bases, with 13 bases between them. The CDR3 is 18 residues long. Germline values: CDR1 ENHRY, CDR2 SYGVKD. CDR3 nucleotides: TGTGCCATCAGTGAGTTGCAGGGGTTGAGCTCTGGGGCCAACGTCCTGACTTTC. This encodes CAISELQGLSSGANVLTF.

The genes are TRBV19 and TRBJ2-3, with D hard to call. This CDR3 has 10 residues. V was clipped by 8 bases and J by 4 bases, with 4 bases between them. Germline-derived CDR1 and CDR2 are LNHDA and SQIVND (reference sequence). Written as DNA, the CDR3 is TGTGCCAGTGGAGCAGATACGCAGTATTTT. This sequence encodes CASGADTQYF.

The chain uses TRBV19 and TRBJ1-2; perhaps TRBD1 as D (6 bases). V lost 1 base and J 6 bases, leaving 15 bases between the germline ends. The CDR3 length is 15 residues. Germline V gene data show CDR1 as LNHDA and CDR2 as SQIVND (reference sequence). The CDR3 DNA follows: TGTGCCAGTAGTATAGCTTCGGGGGGCTTACATGGCTACACCTTC. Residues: CASSIASGGLHGYTF.

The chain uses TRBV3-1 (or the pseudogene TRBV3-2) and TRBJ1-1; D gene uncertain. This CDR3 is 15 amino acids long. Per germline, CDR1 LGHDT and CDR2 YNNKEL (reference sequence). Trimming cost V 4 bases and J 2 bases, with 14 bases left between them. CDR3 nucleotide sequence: TGTGCCAGCAGCCGCGGGCGGACGATAAACACTGAAGCTTTCTTT. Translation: CASSRGRTINTEAFF.

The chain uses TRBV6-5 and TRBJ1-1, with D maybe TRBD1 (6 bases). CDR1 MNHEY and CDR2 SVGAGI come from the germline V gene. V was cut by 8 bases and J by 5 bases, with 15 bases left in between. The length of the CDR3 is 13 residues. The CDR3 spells CASRPGEGTEAFF. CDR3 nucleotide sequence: TGTGCCAGCCGCCCAGGGGAAGGGACTGAAGCTTTCTTT.

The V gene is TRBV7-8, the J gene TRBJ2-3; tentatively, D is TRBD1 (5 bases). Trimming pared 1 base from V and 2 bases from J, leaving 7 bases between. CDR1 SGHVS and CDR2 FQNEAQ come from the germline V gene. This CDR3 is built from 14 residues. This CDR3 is CASSLDRSTDTQYF. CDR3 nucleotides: TGTGCCAGCAGCTTAGACAGGTCCACAGATACGCAGTATTTT.

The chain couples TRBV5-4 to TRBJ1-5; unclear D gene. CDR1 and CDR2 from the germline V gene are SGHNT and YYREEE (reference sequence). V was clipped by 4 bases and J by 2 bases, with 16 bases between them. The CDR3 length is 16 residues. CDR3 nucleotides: TGTGCCAGCAGCCGGTGGCAGGATGGGCGCAATCAGCCCCAGCATTTT. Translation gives CASSRWQDGRNQPQHF.

CDR3 coding DNA: TGTGCCAGTAGTACCCTCCCCGGGTGGACTAACTATGGCTACACCTTC. Translation: CASSTLPGWTNYGYTF. V and J are TRBV19 and TRBJ1-2; D unresolved. This CDR3 is 16 amino acids long. V gave up 4 bases and J gave up 0 bases, with 15 bases separating them. Germline loops: CDR1 LNHDA, CDR2 SQIVND (reference sequence).

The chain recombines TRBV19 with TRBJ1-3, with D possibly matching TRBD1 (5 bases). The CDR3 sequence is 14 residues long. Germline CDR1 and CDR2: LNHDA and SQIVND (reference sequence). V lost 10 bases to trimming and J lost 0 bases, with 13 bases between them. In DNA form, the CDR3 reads TGTGCCACCGGGGGGGGTTCCTCTGGAAACACCATATATTTT. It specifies CATGGGSSGNTIYF.

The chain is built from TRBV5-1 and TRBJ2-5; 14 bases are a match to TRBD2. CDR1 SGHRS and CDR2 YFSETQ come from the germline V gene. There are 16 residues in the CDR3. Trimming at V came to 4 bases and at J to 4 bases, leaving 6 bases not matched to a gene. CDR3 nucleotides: TGCGCCAGCAGCCAGACTAGCGGGAGGGCCAGAGAGACCCAGTACTTC. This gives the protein CASSQTSGRARETQYF.

Here the CDR3 DNA reads TGCGCCAGCAGCTTGGAAAGGAGCGGGAGCACAGATACGCAGTATTTT. It translates to CASSLERSGSTDTQYF. V usage is TRBV5-1 and J usage is TRBJ2-3; a possible D gene is TRBD2 (6 bases). This CDR3 is 16 amino acids long. V was cut by 0 bases and J by 0 bases, with 11 bases left in between. CDR1 is SGHRS, CDR2 YFSETQ, per germline.

The chain's CDR3 is CASSSGQYTEAFF. The CDR3 DNA reads as TGCGCCAGCAGCTCGGGACAGTACACTGAAGCTTTCTTT. The chain has TRBV5-1 and TRBJ1-1; TRBD1 aligns across 7 bases. V gave up 3 bases and J gave up 3 bases; unmatched junction bases: 2. The CDR3 spans 13 residues. CDR1 and CDR2 from the germline V gene are SGHRS and YFSETQ.